This T cell receptor beta chain was captured by sequencing in a study of cytomegalovirus exposure and HLA in healthy donors. Whole-study findings and limits: Earlier analysis yielded a pattern in which most TCR beta V segments were productive about 87% or about 30% of the time. The authors confirmed in vitro that a few CMV-associated chains were specific for CMV antigens. Reports described diagnosis of cytomegalovirus status by the classifier as highly specific and sensitive.

PCR used 60 Vbeta primers and 13 Jbeta primers. In the authors' methods: Counted up in a later analysis, unique TCR beta chains came to about 80 million, with around 12 million shared. Repertoires were generated with immunoSEQ multiplex PCR, while TCRdb's copy carries only in-frame clones and drops some. The D gene and trimming were derived from the DNA, and the V and J assignments and clone size from that table. The table has some 150,000 clones, about 79% seen once; the top ten hold around 0.71%. This clone was picked up a small number of times. The antigen remains undetermined. J was trimmed by 0 bases and V by 2 bases; bases with no gene match: 3. This CDR3 is built from 15 residues. CDR1 and CDR2 from the germline V gene are SGHDT and YYEEEE.

This sequence joins TRBV5-6 and TRBJ1-1; 8 bases line up with TRBD1. The clonotype comes from a female donor in good health and CMV-seronegative. The material sequenced was PBMCs. CDR3 nucleotide sequence: TGTGCCAGCAGCTTAACAGGGGGTTTGAACACTGAAGCTTTCTTT. Translation: CASSLTGGLNTEAFF. Together with reference TRBV5-6 and TRBJ1-1, the CDR3 gives the full variable domain: DAGVTQSPTHLIKTRGQQVTLRCSPKSGHDTVSWYQQALGQGPQFIFQYYEEEERQRGNFPDRFSGHQFPNYSSELNVNALLLGDSALYLCASSLTGGLNTEAFFGQGTRLTVV.